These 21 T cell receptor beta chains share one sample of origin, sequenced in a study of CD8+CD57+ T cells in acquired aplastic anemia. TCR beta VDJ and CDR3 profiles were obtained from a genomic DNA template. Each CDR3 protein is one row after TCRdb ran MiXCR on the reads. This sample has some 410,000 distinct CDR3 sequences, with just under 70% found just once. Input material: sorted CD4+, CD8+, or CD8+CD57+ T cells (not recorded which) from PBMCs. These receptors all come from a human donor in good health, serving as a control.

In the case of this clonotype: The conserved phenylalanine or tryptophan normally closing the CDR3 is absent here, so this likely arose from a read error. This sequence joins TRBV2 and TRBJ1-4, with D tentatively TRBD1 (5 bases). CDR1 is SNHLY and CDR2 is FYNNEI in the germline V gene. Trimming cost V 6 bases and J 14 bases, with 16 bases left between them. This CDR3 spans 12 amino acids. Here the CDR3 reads CASRKQVWTLFV. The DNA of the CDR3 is TGTGCCAGCAGAAAACAGGTGTGGACTCTGTTTGTT.

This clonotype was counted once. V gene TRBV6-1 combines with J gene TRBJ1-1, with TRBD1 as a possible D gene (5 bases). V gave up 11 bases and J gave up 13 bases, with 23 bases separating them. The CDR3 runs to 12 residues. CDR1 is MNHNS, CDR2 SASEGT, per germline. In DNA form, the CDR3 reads TGTGCCGCGGAGACAGTGCCACAAAACCTTTTCTTT. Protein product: CAAETVPQNLFF.

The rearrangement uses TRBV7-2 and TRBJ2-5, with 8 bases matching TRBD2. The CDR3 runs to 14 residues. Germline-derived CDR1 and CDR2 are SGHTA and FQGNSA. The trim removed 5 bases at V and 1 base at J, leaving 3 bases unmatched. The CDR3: CASSHGTSQETQYF. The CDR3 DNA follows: TGTGCCAGCAGCCACGGGACTAGCCAAGAGACCCAGTACTTC.

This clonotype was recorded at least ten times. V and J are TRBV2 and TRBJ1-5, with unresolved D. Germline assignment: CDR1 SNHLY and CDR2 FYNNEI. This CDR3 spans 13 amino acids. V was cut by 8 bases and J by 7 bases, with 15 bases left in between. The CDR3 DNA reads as TGTGCCAGCGAGGGTGGGTTTGAACAGCCCCAGCATTTT. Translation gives CASEGGFEQPQHF.

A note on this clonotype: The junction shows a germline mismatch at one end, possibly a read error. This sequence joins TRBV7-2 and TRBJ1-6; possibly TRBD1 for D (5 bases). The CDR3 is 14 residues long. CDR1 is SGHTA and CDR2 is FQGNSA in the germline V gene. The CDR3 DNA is TGTGCCAGCAGCTTAAGCGCTGGGGGTGGTACAGATACGTTT. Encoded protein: CASSLSAGGGTDTF.

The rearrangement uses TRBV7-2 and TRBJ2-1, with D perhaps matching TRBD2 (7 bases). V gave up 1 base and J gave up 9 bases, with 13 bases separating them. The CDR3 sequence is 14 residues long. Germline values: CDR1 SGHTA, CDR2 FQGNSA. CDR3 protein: CASSLVGGAGEQFF. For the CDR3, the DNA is TGTGCCAGCAGCTTAGTTGGGGGGGCCGGTGAGCAGTTCTTC.

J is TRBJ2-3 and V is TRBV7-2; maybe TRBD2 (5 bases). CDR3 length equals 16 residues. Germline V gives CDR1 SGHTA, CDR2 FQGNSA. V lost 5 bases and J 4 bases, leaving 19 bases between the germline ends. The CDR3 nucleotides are TGTGCCAGCAGCGACCCCAGGACTGGCGCGGCAGATACGCAGTATTTT. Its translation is CASSDPRTGAADTQYF.

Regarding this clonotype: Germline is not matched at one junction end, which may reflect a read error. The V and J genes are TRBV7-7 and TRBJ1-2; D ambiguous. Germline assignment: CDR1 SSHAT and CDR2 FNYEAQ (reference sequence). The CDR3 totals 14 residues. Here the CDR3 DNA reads TGTGCCAGCAGCACGGGCAACAACAACGAGCACTACTTCTTC. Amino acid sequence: CASSTGNNNEHYFF. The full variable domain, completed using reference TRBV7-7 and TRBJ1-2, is GAGVSQSPRYKVTKRGQDVTLRCDPISSHATLYWYQQALGQGPEFLTYFNYEAQPDKSGLPSDRFSAERPEGSISTLTIQRTEQRDSAMYRCASSTGNNNEHYFFGSGTRLTVV.

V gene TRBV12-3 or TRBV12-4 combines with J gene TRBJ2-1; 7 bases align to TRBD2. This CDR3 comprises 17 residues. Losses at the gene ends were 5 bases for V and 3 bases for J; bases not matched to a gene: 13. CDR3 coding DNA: TGTGCCAGCAGTGAAGATAGTATCGGGGGGATCTACAATGAGCAGTTCTTC. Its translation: CASSEDSIGGIYNEQFF.

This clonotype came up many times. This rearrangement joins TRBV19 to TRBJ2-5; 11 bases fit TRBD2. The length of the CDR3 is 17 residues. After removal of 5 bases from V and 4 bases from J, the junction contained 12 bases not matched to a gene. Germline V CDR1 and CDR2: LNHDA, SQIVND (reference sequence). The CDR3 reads CASSSRTSGGVRETQYF. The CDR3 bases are TGTGCCAGTAGTTCGCGAACTAGCGGGGGAGTGAGAGAGACCCAGTACTTC.

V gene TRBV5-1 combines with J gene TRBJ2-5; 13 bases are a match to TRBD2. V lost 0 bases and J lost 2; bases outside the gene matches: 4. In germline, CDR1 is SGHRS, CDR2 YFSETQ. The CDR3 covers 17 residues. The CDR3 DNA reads TGCGCCAGCAGCTTGGCTGAGGGACTAGCGGGACAAGAGACCCAGTACTTC. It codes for CASSLAEGLAGQETQYF.

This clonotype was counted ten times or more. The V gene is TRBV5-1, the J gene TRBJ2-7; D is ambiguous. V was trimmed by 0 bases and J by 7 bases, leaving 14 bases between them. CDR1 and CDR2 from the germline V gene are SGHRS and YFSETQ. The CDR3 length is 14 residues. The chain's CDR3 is CASSLGKHQVEQYF. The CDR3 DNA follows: TGCGCCAGCAGCTTGGGTAAACACCAGGTTGAGCAGTACTTC.

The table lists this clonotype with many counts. As DNA, the CDR3 is TGTGCCAGCTCACCAACCGCCGACGGGCAGTACTTC. This codes for CASSPTADGQYF. This chain connects TRBV18 to TRBJ2-7; D uncertain. This CDR3 has 12 residues. V was cut by 2 bases and J by 9 bases, with 11 bases left in between. The germline gives CDR1 KGHSH, CDR2 LQKENI. The full variable domain, completed using reference TRBV18 and TRBJ2-7, is NAGVMQNPRHLVRRRGQEARLRCSPMKGHSHVYWYRQLPEEGLKFMVYLQKENIIDESGMPKERFSAEFPKEGPSILRIQQVVRGDSAAYFCASSPTADGQYFGPGTRLTVT.

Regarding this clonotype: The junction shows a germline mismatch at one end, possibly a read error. The CDR3 bases are TGTGCCAGCACAAGCGACAGATTCTCGAGAACAACTACGCAGTATTTC. It specifies CASTSDRFSRTTTQYF. V usage is TRBV7-2 and J usage is TRBJ2-3; maybe TRBD1 (5 bases). The length of the CDR3 is 16 residues. The germline V gene has CDR1 SGHTA and CDR2 FQGNSA. The full variable domain, rest sourced from reference TRBV7-2 and TRBJ2-3, is GAGVSQSPSNKVTEKGKDVELRCDPISGHTALYWYRQSLGQGLEFLIYFQGNSAPDKSGLPSDRFSAERTGGSVSTLTIQRTQQEDSAVYLCASTSDRFSRTTTQYFGPGTRLTVL.

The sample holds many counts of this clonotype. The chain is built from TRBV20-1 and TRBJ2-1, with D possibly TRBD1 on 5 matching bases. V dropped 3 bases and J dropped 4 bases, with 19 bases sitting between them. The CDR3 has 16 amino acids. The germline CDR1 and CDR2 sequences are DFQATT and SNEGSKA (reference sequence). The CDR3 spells CSARPGDSAQYNEQFF. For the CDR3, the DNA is TGCAGTGCTAGGCCCGGAGACAGCGCCCAATACAATGAGCAGTTCTTC.

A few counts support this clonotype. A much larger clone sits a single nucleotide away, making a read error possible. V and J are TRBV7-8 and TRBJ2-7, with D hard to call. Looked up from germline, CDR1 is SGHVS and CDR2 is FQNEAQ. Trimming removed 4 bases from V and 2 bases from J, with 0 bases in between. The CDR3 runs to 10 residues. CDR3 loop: CASSSYEQYF. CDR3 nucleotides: TGTGCCAGCAGCTCCTACGAGCAGTACTTC. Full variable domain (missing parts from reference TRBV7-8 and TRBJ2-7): GAGVSQSPRYKVAKRGQDVALRCDPISGHVSLFWYQQALGQGPEFLTYFQNEAQLDKSGLPSDRFFAERPEGSVSTLKIQRTQQEDSAVYLCASSSYEQYFGPGTRLTVT.

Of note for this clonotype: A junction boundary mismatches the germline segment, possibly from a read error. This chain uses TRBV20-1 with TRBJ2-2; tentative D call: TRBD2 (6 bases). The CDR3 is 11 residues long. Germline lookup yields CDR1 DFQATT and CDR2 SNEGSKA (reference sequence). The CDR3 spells CSASSPIPGVF. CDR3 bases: TGCAGTGCTAGCAGTCCTATTCCGGGGGTTTTT.

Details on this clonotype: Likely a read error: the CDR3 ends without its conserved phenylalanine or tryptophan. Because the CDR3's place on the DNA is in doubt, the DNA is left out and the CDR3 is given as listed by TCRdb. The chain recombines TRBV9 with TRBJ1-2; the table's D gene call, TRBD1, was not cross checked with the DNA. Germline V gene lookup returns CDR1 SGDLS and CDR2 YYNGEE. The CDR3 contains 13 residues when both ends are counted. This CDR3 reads CASSEGQPNHGYI.

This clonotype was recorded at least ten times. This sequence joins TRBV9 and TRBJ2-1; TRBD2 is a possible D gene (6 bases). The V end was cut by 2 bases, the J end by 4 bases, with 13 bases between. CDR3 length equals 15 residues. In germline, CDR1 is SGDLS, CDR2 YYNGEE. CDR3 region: CASSVGGGSYNEQFF. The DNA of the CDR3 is TGTGCCAGCAGCGTGGGTGGGGGGTCGTACAATGAGCAGTTCTTC.

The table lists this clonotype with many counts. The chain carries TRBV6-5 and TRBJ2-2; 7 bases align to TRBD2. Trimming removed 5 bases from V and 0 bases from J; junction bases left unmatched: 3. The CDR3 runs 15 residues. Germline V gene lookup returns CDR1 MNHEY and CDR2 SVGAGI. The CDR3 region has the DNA TGTGCCAGCAGTAGGACTAGTCCGAACACCGGGGAGCTGTTTTTT. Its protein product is CASSRTSPNTGELFF.

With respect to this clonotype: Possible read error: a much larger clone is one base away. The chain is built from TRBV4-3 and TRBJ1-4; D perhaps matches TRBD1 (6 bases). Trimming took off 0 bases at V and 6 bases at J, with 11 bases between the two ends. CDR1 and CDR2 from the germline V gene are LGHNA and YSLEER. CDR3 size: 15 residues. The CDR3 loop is CASSQDRGRDEKLFF. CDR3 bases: TGCGCCAGCAGCCAAGATAGGGGGAGGGATGAAAAACTGTTTTTT.